The clone carrying this TCR beta chain has a single count. This sample was taken from a study of T cell responses to AZD1222 COVID-19 vaccine. V gave up 3 bases and J gave up 10 bases, with 19 bases separating them. The CDR3 sequence is 15 residues long. Germline lookup yields CDR1 LNHDA and CDR2 SQIVND (reference sequence). Here immunoSEQ multiplex PCR was the method, and the copy in TCRdb shows in-frame clones only, minus some. The sample records 75,000 to 85,000 clones, roughly 90% being singletons. The chain couples TRBV19 to TRBJ1-5, with a tentative D call TRBD1 (5 bases). Sequences were derived from peripheral blood, sampled on day 0 of AZD1222 vaccination. This clonotype was sampled from an adult in good health. Written as DNA, the CDR3 is TGTGCCAGTAGTATGGGGGGGACCGCCGCAGGTCCCCAGCATTTT. Translating gives CASSMGGTAAGPQHF.